This T cell receptor (beta chain) was captured by sequencing in a study of immune evolution from preneoplasia to lung adenocarcinoma. CDR1 is LNHDA and CDR2 is SQIVND in the germline V gene (reference sequence). This CDR3 is 13 amino acids long. The V end was cut by 6 bases, the J end by 0 bases, with 7 bases between. Resections took place in Japan or China from about 2013 to 2017. This table comes from immunoSEQ multiplex PCR, and its TCRdb copy is limited to in-frame clones, with some not included. The table shows thousands of clones, with about 85% occurring only once. Sequencing used FFPE minimally invasive lung adenocarcinoma tissue. The chain recombines TRBV19 with TRBJ2-3, with D unclear. The TCR was taken from a person older than 75 with lung adenocarcinoma. The CDR3 DNA reads TGTGCCAGTAGGCTTAGAAGCACAGATACGCAGTATTTT. This translates into CASRLRSTDTQYF.